The clone carrying this TCR beta chain was recorded many times. Its antigen is not known. The CDR3 extends over 13 amino acids. V lost 0 bases, J lost 3 bases, and 4 bases lay in between. The germline V gene encodes CDR1 SGHKS and CDR2 YYEKEE (reference sequence). The data derive from a study of neurological immune-mediated disorders. Study-level results: Across subjects, expanded clones had no CDR3 amino acid sequences in common, pointing to private repertoires in all groups. HTLV-1-associated myelopathy displayed the greatest TCR clonal expansion, and multiple sclerosis exhibited the smallest, lower than that of healthy controls.

5'RACE employing 10-nucleotide random UMIs yielded the cDNA. One entry per CDR3 protein results from TCRdb running MiXCR on the 5' RACE reads. The repertoire holds tens of thousands of distinct CDR3 sequences, with 10% as singletons. For the unsorted libraries, 2 million PBMCs stored at -80 C served as input. The sequence came from a woman aged 40 to 55 with HTLV-1-associated myelopathy (HAM/TSP). The V and J genes are TRBV5-5 and TRBJ2-1, with D unresolved. The sequenced sample consisted of PBMCs. This CDR3 reads CASSLVLYNEQFF. CDR3 bases: TGTGCCAGCAGCTTGGTCCTCTACAATGAGCAGTTCTTC.